The entry below gives a single T cell receptor beta chain sequence along with its context. Its specificity is not known. The read is 3 residues too short to cover the CDR3 end, so that end is filled in from the germline J gene. Generated by immunoSEQ multiplex PCR, the TCRdb table keeps only in-frame clones and is missing some. Its listing shows about 30,000 clones. The source of the sample is a study of T cells in women clearing cervical HPV infection. Overall study: Cases: HPV16-related CIN3 or worse on histology, 2 invasive cancers. Control women cleared a single incident HPV16 infection within 12 months. Case blood was drawn when the lesion was first found; control blood after infection became undetectable. Points from the study as a whole: Repertoire richness, not evenness, was significantly elevated in CIN3+ cases versus controls.

The CDR3 consists of 16 residues. With 6 bases clipped from V and 0 bases from J, the junction kept 6 bases outside the gene matches. Germline loops: CDR1 SGHVS, CDR2 FQNEAQ. This sequence originates from a woman between 18 and 69 years old with a cervical HPV16 infection that either progressed to CIN3+ or cleared (not recorded which). Sequencing input: blood buffy coat. This chain links TRBV7-8 with TRBJ1-5; 9 bases map to TRBD1. The CDR3 spells CASRGDRGDSNQPQHF. The CDR3 bases that were read are TGTGCCAGCAGGGGAGACAGGGGGGATAGCAATCAGCCC. Full variable domain (missing parts from reference TRBV7-8 and TRBJ1-5): GAGVSQSPRYKVAKRGQDVALRCDPISGHVSLFWYQQALGQGPEFLTYFQNEAQLDKSGLPSDRFFAERPEGSVSTLKIQRTQQEDSAVYLCASRGDRGDSNQPQHFGDGTRLSIL.